The clone carrying this T cell receptor (delta chain) came up a few times. TCRdb made new clone calls on the RT-PCR reads using CATT. The sample has some 1,800 delta-chain clones; over 2% are singletons. This entry belongs to a study of gamma-delta T cells after stem cell transplantation. The CDR3 has 15 residues. The germline CDR1 and CDR2 sequences are GEAIGNYY and EKD. V lost 3 bases and J 2 bases, leaving 15 bases between the germline ends. Material for sequencing was gamma-delta T cells. The receptor's source is a human donor. It is not recorded whose cells these are; they may come from a transplant donor. The rearrangement uses TRDV2 and TRDJ1, with a weak D call TRDD3 (5 bases). CDR3 sequence: CACDAVLAKTDKLIF. For the CDR3, the DNA is TGTGCCTGTGACGCCGTACTGGCGAAAACCGATAAACTCATCTTT.